This record concerns one TCR beta chain sequence. This sample is drawn from a study of OX40 agonist ivuxolimab in advanced cancers. Some clones are missing from TCRdb's copy, which holds only in-frame ones; the method was immunoSEQ multiplex PCR. This sample has fewer than 85,000 clones, with over 75% found just once. This TCR was sampled from an adult with an advanced solid tumor such as melanoma, head and neck, liver or kidney cancer. Sequences were derived from CD4+ or CD8+ T cells sorted from blood, sampled in a trial of the OX40 agonist ivuxolimab.

In DNA, the CDR3 is TGCGCCAGCAGCTTGGAGCCGGAGGGGATAGGGTCCTACGAGCAGTACTTC. Protein product: CASSLEPEGIGSYEQYF. The chain couples TRBV5-1 to TRBJ2-7; TRBD2 might be the D (6 bases). The V end lost 0 bases, the J end lost 1 base, and 17 bases lay between the germline ends. Germline lookup yields CDR1 SGHRS and CDR2 YFSETQ. The CDR3 is made up of 17 amino acids.